Below are 9 T cell receptor beta chains sequenced from a single sample in a study of cytomegalovirus exposure and HLA in healthy donors. Both 60 Vbeta primers and 13 Jbeta primers went into the PCR. Method: immunoSEQ multiplex PCR; TCRdb's copy keeps in-frame clones and lacks some. The table shows about 180,000 clones, with around 80% occurring only once. The sample taken for sequencing was PBMCs. The receptors here all came from a woman aged 30 to 39 in good health and CMV-seronegative.

The chain has TRBV9 and TRBJ2-1; tentative D call: TRBD2 (6 bases). The CDR3 covers 15 residues. Germline V gene lookup returns CDR1 SGDLS and CDR2 YYNGEE. V lost 6 bases and J lost 0, with 13 bases in between. CDR3 loop: CASNPTGVSYNEQFF. The CDR3 nucleotides are TGTGCCAGCAACCCAACGGGGGTCTCCTACAATGAGCAGTTCTTC. The full variable domain, completed using reference TRBV9 and TRBJ2-1, is DSGVTQTPKHLITATGQRVTLRCSPRSGDLSVYWYQQSLDQGLQFLIQYYNGEERAKGNILERFSAQQFPDLHSELNLSSLELGDSALYFCASNPTGVSYNEQFFGPGTRLTVL.

The CDR3 loop reads CASSLQGARGYTF. CDR3 bases: TGTGCCAGCAGCTTACAGGGGGCGCGGGGCTACACCTTC. This sequence joins TRBV7-8 and TRBJ1-2; 8 bases are shared with TRBD1. V was clipped by 2 bases and J by 8 bases; unmatched bases: 4. CDR1 is SGHVS, CDR2 FQNEAQ, per germline. This CDR3 spans 13 amino acids.

V and J are TRBV29-1 and TRBJ2-1; 10 positions match TRBD2. The CDR3 covers 15 residues. V was pared by 4 bases and J by 9 bases, with 12 bases of the junction left unmatched. The V gene's germline CDR1 is SQVTM and CDR2 ANQGSEA. The CDR3 coding sequence is TGCAGCGTTGCCACCGTAGCGGGGGGTATCATTGAGCAGTTCTTC. Its translation is CSVATVAGGIIEQFF.

This rearrangement joins TRBV29-1 to TRBJ1-2; no reliable D call. Germline CDR1 SQVTM, CDR2 ANQGSEA. Deletions cut 4 bases from V and 0 bases from J, with 9 bases between. CDR3 length: 13 residues. CDR3 in DNA: TGCAGCGTTGTTACGGGAACTAACTATGGCTACACCTTC. Translating it yields CSVVTGTNYGYTF.

The V and J genes are TRBV6-6 and TRBJ1-2; 8 nucleotides line up with TRBD1. Germline V CDR1 and CDR2: MNHNY, SVGAGI (reference sequence). The trim removed 4 bases at V and 8 bases at J, leaving 9 bases unmatched. This CDR3 contains 14 residues. Here the CDR3 reads CASSSGQVGGGYTF. CDR3 bases: TGTGCCAGCAGTTCGGGACAGGTCGGTGGGGGCTACACCTTC.

This chain uses TRBV4-1 with TRBJ2-1; 8 nucleotides match TRBD1. With 0 bases clipped from V and 8 bases from J, the junction kept 6 bases outside the gene matches. CDR3 length: 15 amino acids. Germline V lookup: CDR1 MGHRA, CDR2 YSYEKL. The CDR3, as DNA: TGCGCCAGCAGCCAAGATCTCCCAGGGGGCGATGAGCAGTTCTTC. Protein sequence: CASSQDLPGGDEQFF.

The chain combines TRBV6-5 with TRBJ2-7; the match to TRBD1 covers 7 bases. Germline V gives CDR1 MNHEY, CDR2 SVGAGI. V lost 0 bases to trimming and J lost 2 bases; unmatched junction nucleotides: 7. CDR3 length: 16 amino acids. In DNA, the CDR3 is TGTGCCAGCAGTTACTCGACAGGGCATGAGACCTACGAGCAGTACTTC. Protein sequence: CASSYSTGHETYEQYF.

The chain has TRBV4-3 and TRBJ2-1; D is possibly TRBD2 (5 bases). Trimming cost V 1 base and J 14 bases, with 21 bases left between them. Germline CDR1 reads LGHNA; CDR2 reads YSLEER. This CDR3 spans 15 amino acids. The CDR3 DNA reads TGCGCCAGCAGCCAAGGGGTTGGTGGGTCTAGCTGGAAGTTCTTC. As protein: CASSQGVGGSSWKFF.

The chain recombines TRBV19 with TRBJ1-1; 7 positions match TRBD1. Germline V gene sequence: CDR1 LNHDA, CDR2 SQIVND (reference sequence). The CDR3 is 12 amino acids. V shed 3 bases, J shed 5 bases, and the junction held 0 bases outside the gene matches. The CDR3 sequence is CASSMGQTEAFF. The CDR3 nucleotides read TGTGCCAGTAGTATGGGACAGACTGAAGCTTTCTTT.